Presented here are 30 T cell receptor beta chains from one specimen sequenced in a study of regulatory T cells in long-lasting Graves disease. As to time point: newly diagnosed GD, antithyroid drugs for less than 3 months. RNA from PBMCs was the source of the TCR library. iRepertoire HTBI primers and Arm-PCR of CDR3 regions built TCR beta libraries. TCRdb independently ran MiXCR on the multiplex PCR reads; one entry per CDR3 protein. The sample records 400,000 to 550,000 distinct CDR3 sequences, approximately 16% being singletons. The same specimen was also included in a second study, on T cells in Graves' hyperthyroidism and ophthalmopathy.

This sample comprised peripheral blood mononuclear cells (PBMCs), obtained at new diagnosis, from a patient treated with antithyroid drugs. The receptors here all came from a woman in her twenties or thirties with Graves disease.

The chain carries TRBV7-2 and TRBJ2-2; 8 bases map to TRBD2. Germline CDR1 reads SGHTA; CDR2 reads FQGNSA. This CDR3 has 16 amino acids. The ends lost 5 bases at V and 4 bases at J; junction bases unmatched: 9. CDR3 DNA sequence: TGTGCCAGCAGCACTCAAGCGGGGGCGATCACCGGGGAGCTGTTTTTT. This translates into CASSTQAGAITGELFF.

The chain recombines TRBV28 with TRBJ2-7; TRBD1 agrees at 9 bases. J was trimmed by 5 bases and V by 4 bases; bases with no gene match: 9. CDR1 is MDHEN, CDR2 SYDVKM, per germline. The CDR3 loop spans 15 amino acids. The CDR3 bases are TGTGCCAGCAGTTCCACCGGGACAGGGTTTAACGAGCAGTACTTC. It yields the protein CASSSTGTGFNEQYF.

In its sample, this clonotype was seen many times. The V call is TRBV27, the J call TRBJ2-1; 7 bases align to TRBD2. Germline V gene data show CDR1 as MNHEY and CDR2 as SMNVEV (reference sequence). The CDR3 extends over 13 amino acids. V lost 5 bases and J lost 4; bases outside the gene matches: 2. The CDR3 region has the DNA TGTGCCAGCAGTGTGCGGGGGTACAATGAGCAGTTCTTC. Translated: CASSVRGYNEQFF.

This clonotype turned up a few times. The CDR3 loop reads CASSFPRPQAGGSTDTQYF. In nucleotides, the CDR3 is TGTGCCAGCAGCTTCCCCCGACCCCAAGCGGGGGGAAGCACAGATACGCAGTATTTT. V and J are TRBV7-2 and TRBJ2-3; 9 nucleotides agree with TRBD2. The CDR3 consists of 19 residues. Looked up from germline, CDR1 is SGHTA and CDR2 is FQGNSA. V shed 3 bases and J 0 bases; nucleotides not matched to a gene: 13.

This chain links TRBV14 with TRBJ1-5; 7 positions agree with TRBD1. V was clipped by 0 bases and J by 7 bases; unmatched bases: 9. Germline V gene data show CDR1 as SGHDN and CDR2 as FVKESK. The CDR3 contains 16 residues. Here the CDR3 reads CASSQESGQDSQPQHF. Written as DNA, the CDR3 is TGTGCCAGCAGCCAAGAATCCGGACAGGATTCACAGCCCCAGCATTTT.

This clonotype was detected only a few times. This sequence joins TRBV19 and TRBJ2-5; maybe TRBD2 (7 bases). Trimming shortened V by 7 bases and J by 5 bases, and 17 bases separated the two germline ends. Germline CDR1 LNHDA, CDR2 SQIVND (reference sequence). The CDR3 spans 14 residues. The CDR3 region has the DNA TGTGCCAGTACCGCCGGCGGGGGCGGGGAGACCCAGTACTTC. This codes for CASTAGGGGETQYF.

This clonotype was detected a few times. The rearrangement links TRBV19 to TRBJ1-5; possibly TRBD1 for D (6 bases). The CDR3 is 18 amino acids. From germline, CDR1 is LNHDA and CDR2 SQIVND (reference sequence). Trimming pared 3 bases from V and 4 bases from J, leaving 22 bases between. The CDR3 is CASSIRQGRGGFNQPQHF. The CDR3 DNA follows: TGTGCCAGTAGTATTCGCCAGGGTCGAGGGGGATTTAATCAGCCCCAGCATTTT.

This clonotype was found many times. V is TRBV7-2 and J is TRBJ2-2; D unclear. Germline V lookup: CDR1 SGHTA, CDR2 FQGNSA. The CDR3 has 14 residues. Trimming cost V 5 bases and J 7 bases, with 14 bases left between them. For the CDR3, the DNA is TGTGCCAGCAGCCCCCCGGGTTTGGACGGGGAGCTGTTTTTT. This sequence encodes CASSPPGLDGELFF.

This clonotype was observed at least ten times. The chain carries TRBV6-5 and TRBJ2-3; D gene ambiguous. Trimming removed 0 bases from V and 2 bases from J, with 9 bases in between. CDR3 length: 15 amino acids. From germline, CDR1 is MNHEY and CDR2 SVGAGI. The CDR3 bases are TGTGCCAGCAGTTACTCGAGATCAAACACAGATACGCAGTATTTT. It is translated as CASSYSRSNTDTQYF.

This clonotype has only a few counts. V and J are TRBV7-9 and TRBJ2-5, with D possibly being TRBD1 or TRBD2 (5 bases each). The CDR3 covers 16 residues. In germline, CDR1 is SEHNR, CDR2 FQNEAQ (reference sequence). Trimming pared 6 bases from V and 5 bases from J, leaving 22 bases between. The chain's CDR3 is CASSPTLGRTYETQYF. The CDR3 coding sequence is TGTGCCAGCAGTCCAACTTTGGGACGGACCTATGAGACCCAGTACTTC.

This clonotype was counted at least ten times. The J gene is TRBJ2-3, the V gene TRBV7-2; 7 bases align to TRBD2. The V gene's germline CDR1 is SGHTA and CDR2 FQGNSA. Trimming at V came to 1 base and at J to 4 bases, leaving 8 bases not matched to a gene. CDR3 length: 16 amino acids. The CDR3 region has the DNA TGTGCCAGCAGCTTAGTTGCCGGGAGGTTGCCAGATACGCAGTATTTT. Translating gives CASSLVAGRLPDTQYF.

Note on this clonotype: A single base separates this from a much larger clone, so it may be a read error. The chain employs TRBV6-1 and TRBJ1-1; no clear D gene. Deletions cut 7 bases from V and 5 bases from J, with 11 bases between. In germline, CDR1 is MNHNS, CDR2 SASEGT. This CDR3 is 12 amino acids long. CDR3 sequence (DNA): TGTGCCAGCAATGACGGGGTTACTGAAGCTTTCTTT. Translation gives CASNDGVTEAFF.

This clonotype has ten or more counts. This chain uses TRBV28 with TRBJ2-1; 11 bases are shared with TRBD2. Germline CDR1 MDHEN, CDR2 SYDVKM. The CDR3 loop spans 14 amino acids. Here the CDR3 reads CATNSGRGYNEQFF. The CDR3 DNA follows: TGTGCAACCAATAGCGGGAGGGGGTACAATGAGCAGTTCTTC.

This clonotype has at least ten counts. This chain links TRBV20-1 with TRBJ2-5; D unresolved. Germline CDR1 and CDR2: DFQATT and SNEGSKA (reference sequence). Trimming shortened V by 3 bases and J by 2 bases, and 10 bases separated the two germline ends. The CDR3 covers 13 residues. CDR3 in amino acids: CSASPSDQETQYF. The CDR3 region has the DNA TGCAGTGCTAGTCCGTCGGATCAAGAGACCCAGTACTTC.

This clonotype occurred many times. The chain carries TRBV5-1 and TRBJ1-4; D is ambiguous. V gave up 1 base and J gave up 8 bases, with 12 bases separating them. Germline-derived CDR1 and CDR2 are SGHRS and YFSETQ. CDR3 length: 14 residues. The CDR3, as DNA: TGCGCCAGCAGCTTGACGGACCCAGAGGAAAAACTGTTTTTT. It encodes CASSLTDPEEKLFF.

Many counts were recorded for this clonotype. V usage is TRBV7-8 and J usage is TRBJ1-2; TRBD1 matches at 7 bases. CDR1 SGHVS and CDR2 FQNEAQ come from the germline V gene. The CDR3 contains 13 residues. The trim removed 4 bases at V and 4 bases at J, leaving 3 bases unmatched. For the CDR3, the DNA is TGTGCCAGCAGCTCCGGACAGGCCTATGGCTACACCTTC. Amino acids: CASSSGQAYGYTF.

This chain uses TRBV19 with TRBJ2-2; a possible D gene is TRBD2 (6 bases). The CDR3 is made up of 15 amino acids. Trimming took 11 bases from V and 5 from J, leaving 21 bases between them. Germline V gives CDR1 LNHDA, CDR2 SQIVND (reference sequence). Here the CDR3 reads CASVKAGRTTGELFF. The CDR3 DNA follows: TGTGCCTCAGTAAAGGCGGGGAGAACAACCGGGGAGCTGTTTTTT.

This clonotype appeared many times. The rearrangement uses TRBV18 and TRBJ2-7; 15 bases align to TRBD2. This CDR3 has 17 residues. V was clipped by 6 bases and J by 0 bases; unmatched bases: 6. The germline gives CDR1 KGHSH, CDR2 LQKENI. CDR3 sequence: CASSRGLAGGTSYEQYF. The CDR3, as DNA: TGTGCCAGCTCTCGGGGACTAGCGGGAGGCACCTCCTACGAGCAGTACTTC.

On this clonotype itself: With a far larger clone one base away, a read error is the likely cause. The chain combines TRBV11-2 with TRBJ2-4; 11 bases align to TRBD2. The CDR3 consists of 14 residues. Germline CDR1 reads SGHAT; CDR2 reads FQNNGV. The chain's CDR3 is CASSLELAGVSKFF. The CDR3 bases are TGTGCCAGCAGCTTAGAACTAGCGGGAGTAAGCAAGTTCTTC.

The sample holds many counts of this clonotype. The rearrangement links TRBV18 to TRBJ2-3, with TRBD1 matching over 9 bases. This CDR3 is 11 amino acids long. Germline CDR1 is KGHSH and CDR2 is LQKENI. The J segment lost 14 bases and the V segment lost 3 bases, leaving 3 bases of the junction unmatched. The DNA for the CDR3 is TGTGCCAGCTCACCTGGGACAGGGTGGTATTTT. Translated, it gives CASSPGTGWYF.

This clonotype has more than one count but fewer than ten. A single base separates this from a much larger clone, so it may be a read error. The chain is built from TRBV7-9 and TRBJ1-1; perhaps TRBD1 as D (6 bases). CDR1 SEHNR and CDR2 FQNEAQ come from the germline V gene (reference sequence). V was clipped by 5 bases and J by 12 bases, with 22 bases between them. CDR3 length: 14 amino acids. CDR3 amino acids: CASSPPRGREETFF. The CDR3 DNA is TGTGCCAGCAGCCCGCCCAGGGGTAGAGAGGAAACTTTCTTT.

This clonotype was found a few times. The CDR3 nucleotides are TGTGCCAGCAGCTTAAGGGGGGGGGCGAATGAGCAGTTCTTC. Encoded protein: CASSLRGGANEQFF. The chain uses TRBV7-9 and TRBJ2-1, with a possible D match to TRBD2 (7 bases). The CDR3 has 14 amino acids. The germline CDR1 and CDR2 sequences are SEHNR and FQNEAQ (reference sequence). The V gene lost 2 bases and the J gene lost 7 bases, with 12 bases spanning the gap.

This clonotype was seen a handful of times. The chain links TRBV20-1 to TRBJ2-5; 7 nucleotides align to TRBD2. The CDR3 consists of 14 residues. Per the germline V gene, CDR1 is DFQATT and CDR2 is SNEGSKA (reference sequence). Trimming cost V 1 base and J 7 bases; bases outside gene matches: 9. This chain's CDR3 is CSARVGGSVGTQYF. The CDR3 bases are TGCAGTGCTAGAGTAGGCGGGAGCGTGGGGACCCAGTACTTC.

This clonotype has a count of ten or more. Written as DNA, the CDR3 is TGTGCCAGCAGTACGTCCAGTTTGACGGCAGATACGCAGTATTTT. It yields the protein CASSTSSLTADTQYF. This rearrangement joins TRBV6-1 to TRBJ2-3; unclear D gene. In germline, CDR1 is MNHNS, CDR2 SASEGT. The germline V and J ends were trimmed by 5 bases and 4 bases, with 16 bases remaining between them. The CDR3 sequence is 15 residues long.

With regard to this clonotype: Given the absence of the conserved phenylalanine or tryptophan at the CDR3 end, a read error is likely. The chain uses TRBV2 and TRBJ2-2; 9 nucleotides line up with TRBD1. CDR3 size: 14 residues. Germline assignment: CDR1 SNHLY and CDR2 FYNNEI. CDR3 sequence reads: CASRTGEDTGELFS. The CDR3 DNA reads TGCGCCAGCAGGACAGGGGAGGACACCGGGGAGCTGTTTTCT.

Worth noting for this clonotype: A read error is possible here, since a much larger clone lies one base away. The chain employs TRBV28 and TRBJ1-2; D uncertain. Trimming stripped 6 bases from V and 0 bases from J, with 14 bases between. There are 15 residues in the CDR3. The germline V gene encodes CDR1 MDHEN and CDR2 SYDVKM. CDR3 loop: CASSPTAATNYGYTF. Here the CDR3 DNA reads TGTGCCAGCAGCCCAACAGCAGCCACTAACTATGGCTACACCTTC.

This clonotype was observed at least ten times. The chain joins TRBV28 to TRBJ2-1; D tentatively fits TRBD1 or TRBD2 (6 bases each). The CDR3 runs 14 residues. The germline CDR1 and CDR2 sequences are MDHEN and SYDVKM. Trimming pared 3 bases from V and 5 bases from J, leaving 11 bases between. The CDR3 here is CASSLGGHNNEQFF. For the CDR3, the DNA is TGTGCCAGCAGTTTGGGGGGACACAACAATGAGCAGTTCTTC.

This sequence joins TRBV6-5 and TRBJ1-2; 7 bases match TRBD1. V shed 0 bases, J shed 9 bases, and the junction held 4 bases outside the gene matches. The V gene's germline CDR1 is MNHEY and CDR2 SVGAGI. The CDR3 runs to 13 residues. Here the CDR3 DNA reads TGTGCCAGCAGTTACTCGCAGGGGGAACGCTACACCTTC. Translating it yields CASSYSQGERYTF.

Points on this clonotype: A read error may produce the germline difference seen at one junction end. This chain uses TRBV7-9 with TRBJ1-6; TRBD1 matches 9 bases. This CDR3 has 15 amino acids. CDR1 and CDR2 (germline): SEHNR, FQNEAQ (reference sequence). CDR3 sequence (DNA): TGTGCCAGCAGCATGGGACAGGGAGATAATTCACCCCTCTACTTT. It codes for CASSMGQGDNSPLYF.

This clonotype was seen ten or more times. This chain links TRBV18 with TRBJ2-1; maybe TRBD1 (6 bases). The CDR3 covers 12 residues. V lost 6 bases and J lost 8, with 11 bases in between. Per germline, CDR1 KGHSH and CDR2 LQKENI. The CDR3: CASSTGLDEQFF. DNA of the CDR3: TGTGCCAGCTCCACAGGGTTGGATGAGCAGTTCTTC.